These 17 T cell receptor beta chains originate from one sample sequenced in a study of blood T cell repertoires in COVID-19. Assay used: immunoSEQ multiplex PCR; TCRdb lists only in-frame clones, some missing. Here the sample spans 100,000 to 150,000 clones, 80% to 95% being singletons. Sequencing used peripheral blood. Receptors were obtained from a man over 45 with COVID-19, enrolled during active disease.

The chain joins TRBV19 to TRBJ1-2; TRBD1 matches 7 bases. The CDR3 totals 14 residues. Trimming at V came to 8 bases and at J to 5 bases, leaving 11 bases not matched to a gene. Per the germline V gene, CDR1 is LNHDA and CDR2 is SQIVND (reference sequence). In DNA form, the CDR3 reads TGTGCCAGTCAATATCCAGGGGGAGAATATGGCTACACCTTC. This translates into CASQYPGGEYGYTF.

The chain employs TRBV27 and TRBJ1-6; TRBD1 agrees at 7 bases. The trim removed 5 bases at V and 8 bases at J, leaving 6 bases unmatched. Germline V gene data show CDR1 as MNHEY and CDR2 as SMNVEV (reference sequence). CDR3 size: 14 residues. CDR3 coding DNA: TGTGCCAGCAGTATCCGGGACAGAGATTCACCCCTCCACTTT. Translated: CASSIRDRDSPLHF.

In this sample, this clone turned up once. V is TRBV5-1 and J is TRBJ2-2; D is uncertain. The CDR3 loop spans 16 amino acids. Germline V gene sequence: CDR1 SGHRS, CDR2 YFSETQ. The V and J ends lost 4 bases and 0 bases respectively, with 13 bases between them. CDR3: CASSLPPTTNTGELFF. The DNA for the CDR3 is TGCGCCAGCAGCCTCCCCCCGACAACGAACACCGGGGAGCTGTTTTTT.

The gene calls are TRBV3-1 (or the pseudogene TRBV3-2) and TRBJ2-3; unclear D gene. The germline gives CDR1 LGHDT, CDR2 YNNKEL (reference sequence). The CDR3 covers 13 residues. V was cut by 1 base and J by 2 bases, with 4 bases left in between. The CDR3 protein is CASSQGATDTQYF. CDR3 sequence (DNA): TGTGCCAGCAGCCAAGGGGCCACAGATACGCAGTATTTT.

The V gene is TRBV9, the J gene TRBJ2-2; perhaps TRBD1 as D (5 bases). The CDR3 is 14 residues long. Trimming took off 2 bases at V and 1 base at J, with 6 bases between the two ends. Looked up from germline, CDR1 is SGDLS and CDR2 is YYNGEE. The CDR3 DNA reads as TGTGCCAGCAGCGTTACAGGGAACACCGGGGAGCTGTTTTTT. Protein: CASSVTGNTGELFF.

The V call is TRBV30, the J call TRBJ2-3, with D hard to call. Germline-derived CDR1 and CDR2 are GTSNPN and SVGIG (reference sequence). V lost 5 bases, J lost 3 bases, and 15 bases lay in between. The CDR3 is 14 residues long. DNA of the CDR3: TGTGCCTGGGCCTCTTCAGGTTGGACAGATACGCAGTATTTT. Its protein is CAWASSGWTDTQYF.

The chain combines TRBV7-9 with TRBJ2-1; 8 nucleotides align to TRBD1. The trim removed 5 bases at V and 8 bases at J, leaving 20 bases unmatched. CDR3 length: 18 amino acids. Germline lookup yields CDR1 SEHNR and CDR2 FQNEAQ (reference sequence). Here the CDR3 DNA reads TGTGCCAGCAGCCCGAGAGCCGGAGGACAGGGTCTTGGTGATGAGCAGTTCTTC. Translation gives CASSPRAGGQGLGDEQFF.

This sequence joins TRBV25-1 and TRBJ2-7; 11 bases are shared with TRBD1. This CDR3 region has 16 residues. Germline V gene lookup returns CDR1 MGHDK and CDR2 SYGVNS. J was trimmed by 4 bases and V by 3 bases; bases with no gene match: 8. As DNA, the CDR3 is TGTGCCAGCAGTGAGCTCGGGACAGGGGGTGGGTACGAGCAGTACTTC. Translated, it gives CASSELGTGGGYEQYF.

The chain links TRBV2 to TRBJ1-1, with D maybe TRBD1 (5 bases). V was shortened by 6 bases and J by 2 bases, with 7 bases between the two germline ends. Germline values: CDR1 SNHLY, CDR2 FYNNEI. The CDR3 totals 12 residues. The CDR3 sequence: CASRDTNTEAFF. The CDR3 coding sequence is TGTGCCAGCAGGGACACAAACACTGAAGCTTTCTTT. Supplemented by reference TRBV2 and TRBJ1-1, the full variable domain reads EPEVTQTPSHQVTQMGQEVILRCVPISNHLYFYWYRQILGQKVEFLVSFYNNEISEKSEIFDDQFSVERPDGSNFTLKIRSTKLEDSAMYFCASRDTNTEAFFGQGTRLTVV.

The chain recombines TRBV3-1 (or the pseudogene TRBV3-2) with TRBJ2-5; a weak D match, TRBD2 (5 bases). The V end lost 0 bases, the J end lost 2 bases, and 10 bases lay between the germline ends. The germline CDR1 and CDR2 sequences are LGHDT and YNNKEL (reference sequence). The CDR3 extends over 15 amino acids. Here the CDR3 reads CASSQDKREQETQYF. CDR3 DNA sequence: TGTGCCAGCAGCCAAGATAAGAGGGAACAAGAGACCCAGTACTTC.

This chain joins TRBV5-5 and TRBJ2-2; 7 bases are shared with TRBD1. The CDR3 is 15 amino acids. Unmatched junction bases numbered 7, after V lost 3 bases and J lost 5 bases. Looked up from germline, CDR1 is SGHKS and CDR2 is YYEKEE (reference sequence). For the CDR3, the DNA is TGTGCCAGCAGCTCCACAGGGGTGTATACCGGGGAGCTGTTTTTT. Its protein is CASSSTGVYTGELFF. Variable domain in full (rest from reference TRBV5-5 and TRBJ2-2): DAGVTQSPTHLIKTRGQQVTLRCSPISGHKSVSWYQQVLGQGPQFIFQYYEKEERGRGNFPDRFSARQFPNYSSELNVNALLLGDSALYLCASSSTGVYTGELFFGEGSRLTVL.

The chain employs TRBV6-1 and TRBJ1-3; TRBD1 agrees at 12 bases. CDR3 size: 17 residues. Germline CDR1 and CDR2: MNHNS and SASEGT. V was pared by 4 bases and J by 0 bases, with 4 bases of the junction left unmatched. CDR3 residues: CASSAGTGGGSGNTIYF. The CDR3 DNA follows: TGTGCCAGCAGTGCCGGGACAGGGGGCGGCTCTGGAAACACCATATATTTT.

This chain joins TRBV9 and TRBJ2-5; D might be TRBD1 (6 bases). The CDR3 spans 15 residues. Germline CDR1 SGDLS, CDR2 YYNGEE. Trimming removed 2 bases from V and 5 bases from J, with 16 bases in between. CDR3 DNA sequence: TGTGCCAGCAGCGTTTCCGGGACAACGGAGGAGACCCAGTACTTC. Its protein product is CASSVSGTTEETQYF.

This clone was seen once. This chain connects TRBV19 to TRBJ2-3; the D gene is possibly TRBD2 (5 bases). The CDR3 runs to 16 residues. Germline CDR1 LNHDA, CDR2 SQIVND (reference sequence). The V gene lost 7 bases and the J gene lost 2 bases, with 19 bases spanning the gap. The CDR3 nucleotides read TGTGCCAGTAAGAACTCGGTGGGCGGGTTCACAGATACGCAGTATTTT. It yields the protein CASKNSVGGFTDTQYF.

The genes are TRBV14 and TRBJ2-7; 8 nucleotides agree with TRBD2. J was trimmed by 1 base and V by 3 bases; bases with no gene match: 5. This CDR3 has 15 amino acids. Per germline, CDR1 SGHDN and CDR2 FVKESK. CDR3 amino acids: CASSQTAGESYEQYV. CDR3 coding DNA: TGTGCCAGCAGCCAGACAGCGGGAGAGTCCTACGAGCAGTACGTC.

A single count supports this clone. This chain uses TRBV6-4 with TRBJ2-3; the match to TRBD2 covers 13 bases. The CDR3 consists of 15 residues. Germline CDR1 and CDR2: MRHNA and SNTAGT. With V trimmed by 6 bases and J by 4 bases, 4 bases remained unmatched. The CDR3 region is CASSRLAGGSDTQYF. CDR3 bases: TGTGCCAGCAGCCGACTAGCGGGAGGCTCAGATACGCAGTATTTT.

Turning to this clone: A read error is likely, as this CDR3 ends without the conserved phenylalanine or tryptophan. No DNA is shown, since the ends of the CDR3 on it are uncertain; the CDR3 is the one TCRdb lists. V gene TRBV12-3 or TRBV12-4 combines with J gene TRBJ2-7; the table's TRBD1 call for D was not verified on the DNA. The CDR3 contains 11 residues when both ends are counted. Here the CDR3 reads CASSRTGSKVL.